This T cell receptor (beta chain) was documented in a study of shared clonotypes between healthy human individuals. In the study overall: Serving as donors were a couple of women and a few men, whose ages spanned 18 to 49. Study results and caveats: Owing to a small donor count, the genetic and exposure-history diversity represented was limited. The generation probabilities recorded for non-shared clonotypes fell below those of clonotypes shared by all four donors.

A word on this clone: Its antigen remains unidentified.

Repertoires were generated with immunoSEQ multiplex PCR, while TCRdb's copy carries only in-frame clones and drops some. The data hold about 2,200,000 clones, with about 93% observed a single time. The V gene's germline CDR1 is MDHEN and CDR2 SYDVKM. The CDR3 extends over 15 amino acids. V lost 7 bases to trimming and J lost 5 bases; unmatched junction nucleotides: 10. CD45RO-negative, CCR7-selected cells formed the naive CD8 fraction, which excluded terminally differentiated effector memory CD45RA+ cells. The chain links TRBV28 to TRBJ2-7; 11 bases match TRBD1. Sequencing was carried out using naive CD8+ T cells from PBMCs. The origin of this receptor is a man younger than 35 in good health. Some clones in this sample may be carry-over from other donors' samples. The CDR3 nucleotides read TGTGCCAGCACCGACATGTGGACAGGGGGCAACGAGCAGTACTTC. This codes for CASTDMWTGGNEQYF.